The clone carrying this T cell receptor (beta chain) has only a few counts. This sample also contains other DNA sequences that code for the same CDR3. Trimming shortened V by 4 bases and J by 3 bases, and 7 bases separated the two germline ends. There are 13 residues in the CDR3. Germline V gives CDR1 LNHDA, CDR2 SQIVND (reference sequence). The data were obtained in a study of blood T cell repertoires in COVID-19. As processed by the authors: Using reference gene primer amplification, nucleated cell counts were estimated. The method was immunoSEQ multiplex PCR; TCRdb's version includes in-frame clones alone and lacks a portion of them. V and J calls and clone size are those listed in that table; D and trimming were worked out from the DNA. The profile shows around 64,000 clones, about nine tenths of them singletons.

The TCR comes from a man aged 25 to 40 with acute or convalescent COVID-19. What was sequenced was peripheral blood. V usage is TRBV19 and J usage is TRBJ1-3; the D gene is possibly TRBD1 (6 bases). The CDR3 DNA sequence: TGTGCCAGTAGTACAGGGGATGGAAACACCATATATTTT. Translating gives CASSTGDGNTIYF. Using reference TRBV19 and TRBJ1-3 for the parts outside the CDR3, the full variable domain is DGGITQSPKYLFRKEGQNVTLSCEQNLNHDAMYWYRQDPGQGLRLIYYSQIVNDFQKGDIAEGYSVSREKKESFPLTVTSAQKNPTAFYLCASSTGDGNTIYFGEGSWLTVV.